Listed here are 9 T cell receptor beta chains from one sample, sequenced in a study of CD8 T cells in Susac syndrome. After extraction with the RNeasy kit, about 0.45 to 1 ug of the RNA was reverse transcribed using random hexamers. TCRdb independently ran MiXCR on the immunoSEQ multiplex PCR reads; one entry per CDR3 protein. Here the sample spans 100,000 to 150,000 distinct CDR3 sequences, 80% to 85% being singletons. The sequencing input was CD8+ T cells from PBMCs. The receptors were sampled from a human donor with multiple sclerosis.

The chain carries TRBV12-3 or TRBV12-4 and TRBJ1-5, with 7 bases identical to TRBD1. This CDR3 region has 15 residues. J was trimmed by 2 bases and V by 3 bases; bases with no gene match: 4. The chain's CDR3 is CASSFGQAGNQPQHF. The CDR3 region has the DNA TGTGCCAGCAGTTTTGGACAGGCCGGCAATCAGCCCCAGCATTTT.

For this clonotype: At one end, the junction sequence differs from germline, possibly due to a read error. This chain connects TRBV12-3 or TRBV12-4 to TRBJ1-5, with 8 bases identical to TRBD1. This CDR3 spans 16 amino acids. The CDR3 nucleotides read TGTGCCAGCAATTTAGGAGGACAGGGAAGCAATCAGCCCCAGCATTTT. It encodes CASNLGGQGSNQPQHF.

The chain recombines TRBV4-1 with TRBJ2-7, with a weak D call TRBD1 (6 bases). The CDR3 extends over 13 amino acids. V lost 3 bases to trimming and J lost 3 bases, with 9 bases between them. Germline V lookup: CDR1 MGHRA, CDR2 YSYEKL. CDR3 in DNA: TGCGCCAGCAGCCATACGACAGGCTACGAGCAGTACTTC. It specifies CASSHTTGYEQYF.

J is TRBJ2-3 and V is TRBV24-1; 7 bases map to TRBD1. V was clipped by 11 bases and J by 2 bases; unmatched bases: 6. The CDR3 has 13 amino acids. Germline lookup yields CDR1 KGHDR and CDR2 SFDVKD. In nucleotides, the CDR3 is TGTGCCATACAGGGGCTGGTCACAGATACGCAGTATTTT. This gives the protein CAIQGLVTDTQYF.

In its sample, this clonotype was seen once. The chain is built from TRBV21-1 and TRBJ2-2; TRBD1 reflects the table's D call only, with no check against the DNA. TRBV21-1 is a pseudogene segment. The CDR3 has 15 amino acids. For the CDR3, the DNA is TGTGCCAGCAGCCCAGACAGGGGTCAAACCGGGGAGCTGTTTTTT. Its translation: CASSPDRGQTGELFF.

The chain is built from TRBV27 and TRBJ2-7, with 11 bases that match TRBD2. V trimming: 3 bases; J trimming: 5 bases; junction bases outside the gene matches: 6. CDR1 is MNHEY, CDR2 SMNVEV, per germline (reference sequence). This CDR3 is built from 15 residues. As DNA, the CDR3 is TGTGCCAGCAGTTTGCTCCTAGCGGGGGGACACGAGCAGTACTTC. Translated, it gives CASSLLLAGGHEQYF.

This clonotype has only a few counts. The V call is TRBV11-2, the J call TRBJ2-3, with 8 bases fitting TRBD2. CDR1 SGHAT and CDR2 FQNNGV come from the germline V gene. The CDR3 has 18 amino acids. With V trimmed by 4 bases and J by 1 base, 13 bases remained unmatched. The chain's CDR3 is CASSSPVGIAGRTDTQYF. CDR3 nucleotide sequence: TGTGCCAGCAGCTCACCGGTGGGCATAGCGGGGCGCACAGATACGCAGTATTTT.

V gene TRBV11-2 combines with J gene TRBJ1-5; no clear D. The V gene's germline CDR1 is SGHAT and CDR2 FQNNGV. The V end lost 2 bases, the J end lost 7 bases, and 6 bases lay between the germline ends. This CDR3 spans 12 amino acids. The DNA of the CDR3 is TGTGCCAGCAGCTTAAACAGCCAGCCCCAGCATTTT. It specifies CASSLNSQPQHF.

This clonotype was observed a few times. The chain uses TRBV7-6 and TRBJ2-3; maybe TRBD1 (6 bases). V lost 7 bases, J lost 2 bases, and 16 bases lay in between. Germline CDR1 reads SGHVS; CDR2 reads FNYEAQ. This CDR3 region has 15 residues. In DNA, the CDR3 is TGTGCCAGCAACCCCGACAGGCGCCTCACAGATACGCAGTATTTT. It specifies CASNPDRRLTDTQYF.